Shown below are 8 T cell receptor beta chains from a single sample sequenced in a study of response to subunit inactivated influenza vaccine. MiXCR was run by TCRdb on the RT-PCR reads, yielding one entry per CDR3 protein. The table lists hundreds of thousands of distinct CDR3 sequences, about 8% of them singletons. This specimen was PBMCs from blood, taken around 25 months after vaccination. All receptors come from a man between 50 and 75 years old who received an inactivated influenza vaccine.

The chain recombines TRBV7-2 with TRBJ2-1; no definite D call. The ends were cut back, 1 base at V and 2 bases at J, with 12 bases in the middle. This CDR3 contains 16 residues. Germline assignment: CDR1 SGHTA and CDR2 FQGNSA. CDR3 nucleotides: TGTGCCAGCAGCTTAGATACGGCTATCACCTACAATGAGCAGTTCTTC. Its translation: CASSLDTAITYNEQFF.

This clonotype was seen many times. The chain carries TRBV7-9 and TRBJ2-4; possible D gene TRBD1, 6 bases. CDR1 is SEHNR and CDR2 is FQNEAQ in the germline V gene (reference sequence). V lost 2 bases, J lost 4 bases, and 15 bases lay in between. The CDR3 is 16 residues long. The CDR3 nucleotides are TGTGCCAGCAGCTTACTTTTGGGTCAGGGGAAAAACATTCAGTACTTC. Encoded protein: CASSLLLGQGKNIQYF.

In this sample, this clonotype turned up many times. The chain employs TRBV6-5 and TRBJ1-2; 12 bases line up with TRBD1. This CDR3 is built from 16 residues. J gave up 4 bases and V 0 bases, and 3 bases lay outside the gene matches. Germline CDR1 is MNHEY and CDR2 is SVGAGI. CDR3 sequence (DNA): TGTGCCAGCAGTTACTCTGCGGGACAGGGGGCCTATGGCTACACCTTC. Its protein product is CASSYSAGQGAYGYTF.

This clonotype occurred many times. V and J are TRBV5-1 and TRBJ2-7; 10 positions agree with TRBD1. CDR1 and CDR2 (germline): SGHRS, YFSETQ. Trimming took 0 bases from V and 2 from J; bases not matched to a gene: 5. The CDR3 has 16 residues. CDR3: CASSLAVGTGAYEQYF. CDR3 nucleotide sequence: TGCGCCAGCAGCTTGGCCGTAGGGACAGGGGCCTACGAGCAGTACTTC.

CDR3 residues: CASSLEGLYATNEKLFF. The CDR3 bases are TGCGCCAGCAGCTTGGAGGGGCTCTATGCAACTAATGAAAAACTGTTTTTT. This rearrangement joins TRBV5-1 to TRBJ1-4, with D possibly matching TRBD1 (5 bases). CDR3 size: 17 residues. The germline V gene encodes CDR1 SGHRS and CDR2 YFSETQ. V was shortened by 0 bases and J by 0 bases, with 12 bases between the two germline ends.

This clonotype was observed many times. This CDR3 reads CASSQEASLSYNEQFF. As DNA, the CDR3 is TGCGCCAGCAGCCAAGAGGCCAGTCTCTCCTACAATGAGCAGTTCTTC. J is TRBJ2-1 and V is TRBV4-1, with D uncertain. The germline gives CDR1 MGHRA, CDR2 YSYEKL. This CDR3 has 16 amino acids. Trimming shortened V by 0 bases and J by 0 bases, and 9 bases separated the two germline ends.

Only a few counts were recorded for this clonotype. CDR3 sequence reads: CASRRARTRDTQYF. The CDR3 DNA sequence: TGTGCCAGTAGAAGGGCACGAACCCGGGATACGCAGTATTTT. The chain links TRBV19 to TRBJ2-3; the D is unclear. Germline lookup yields CDR1 LNHDA and CDR2 SQIVND (reference sequence). The CDR3 sequence is 14 residues long. Trimming removed 6 bases at V and 6 bases at J, with 16 bases between.

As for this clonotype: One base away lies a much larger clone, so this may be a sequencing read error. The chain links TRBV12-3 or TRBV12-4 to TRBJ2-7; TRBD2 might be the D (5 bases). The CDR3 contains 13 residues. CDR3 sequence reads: CASSFWLADEQHF. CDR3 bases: TGTGCCAGCAGTTTCTGGCTAGCTGACGAGCAGCACTTC.